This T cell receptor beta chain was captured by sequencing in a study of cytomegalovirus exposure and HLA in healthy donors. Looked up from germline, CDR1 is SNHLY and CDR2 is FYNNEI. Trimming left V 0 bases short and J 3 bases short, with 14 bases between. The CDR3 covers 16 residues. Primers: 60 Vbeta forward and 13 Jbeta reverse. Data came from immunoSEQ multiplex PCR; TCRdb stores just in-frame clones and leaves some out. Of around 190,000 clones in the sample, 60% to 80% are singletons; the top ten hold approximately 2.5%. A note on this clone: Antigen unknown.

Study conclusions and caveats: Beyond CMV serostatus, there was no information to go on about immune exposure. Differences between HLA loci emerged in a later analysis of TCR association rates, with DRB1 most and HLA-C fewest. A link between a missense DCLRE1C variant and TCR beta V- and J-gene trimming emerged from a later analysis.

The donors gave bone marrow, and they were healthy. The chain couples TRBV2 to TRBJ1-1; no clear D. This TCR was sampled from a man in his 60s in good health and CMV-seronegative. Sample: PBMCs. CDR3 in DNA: TGTGCCAGCAGTGAAGCGACATTTGTTCTTGACACTGAAGCTTTCTTT. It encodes CASSEATFVLDTEAFF.